Described below is a single TCR beta chain sequence and its context. A single count supports this clone. Its recognized antigen is unknown. The sample holds no much larger clone one base away, and base qualities are not on file. This sample was included in a study of shared clonotypes between healthy human individuals (TCRdb year 2020). Some background on the complete study: Two women and three men aged 18 to 49 years were included in the cohort. For each donor, CD4 naive and CD4 memory were each given three plates, CD8 naive was given two plates, and CD8 memory was given one plate. Blood TCR repertoires of several healthy adults were deeply sequenced to estimate repertoire size and the extent of clonotype sharing between individuals. Different laboratories and diverse techniques were used to prepare libraries and sequence TCR repertoires, to increase sequencing depth and limit assay-specific biases. Between about 0.85 and 8.9 billion PBMCs per donor were obtained by leukapheresis.

Points the paper makes about the study in general: Estimated clonotype richness was generally larger for naive than for memory subsets. Sampling was restricted to blood, and TCR repertoires in tissues likely differ from the TCR repertoires found in blood. Pairwise subsampling indicated that sequencing depth was expected to affect the degree of clonotype sharing among donors. Incomplete sequencing was indicated by rarefaction of sorted-subset datasets, despite the large sequencing depth. Approximately 4.8% of naive CD4, 3.5% of naive CD8, 2.3% of memory CD4, and about 0.4% of memory CD8 clonotypes were shared across several donors. The small number of donors limited the genetic and exposure-history diversity represented. Clonotypes shared by all four sorted-subset donors showed higher generation probabilities than non-shared clonotypes.

V and J are truncated by 1 base and 0 bases respectively, leaving an intervening sequence of 2 bases. CDR1 and CDR2, looked up from the germline V gene, are SGHAT and FQNNGV. From its cysteine to its phenylalanine, the CDR3 spans 13 amino acids. Only the CDR3 DNA stays, 39 bases, in frame from base 1. The donors were healthy, HIV-negative adults who had no recently reported acute infections or vaccinations. Every donor was a Caucasian adult living in Nashville, Tennessee, USA. CD4+ T cells were enriched by magnetic negative selection; naive cells were then positively selected on CD45RA, and the negative fraction formed the memory subset. Blood was collected by leukapheresis, and PBMCs were isolated by Ficoll-Histopaque density gradient centrifugation and then cryopreserved in liquid nitrogen vapor phase. Analytical flow cytometry was used to check the purity and quantity of each magnetically sorted T cell population. Genomic DNA was isolated from every sorted fraction and measured by UV absorbance on a Nanodrop 2000c.

Using the deep immunoSEQ assay, multiplex PCR amplified TCR CDR3 regions from genomic DNA. For each cell subset, the extracted genomic DNA was distributed evenly across all wells of several immunoSEQ 96-well plates, and each plate served as one replicate. For sorted subsets, around 200 ng genomic DNA, equal to some 30,000 T cell genomes, was loaded into each replicate PCR. Purified libraries were measured with a Qubit 3.0 fluorometer, size-checked on a Bioanalyzer 2100, and measured again with the KAPA Library Quantification kit. Each immunoSEQ 96-well plate was sequenced on its own single-read 150-cycle Illumina NextSeq 550 flow cell. In the original analysis: The immunoSEQ output contained only junctional sequences without quality scores, so filtering could not match that applied to full-length reads. To assign V/J genes and CDR3, sequences were annotated using PyIR, a Python wrapper for IgBLAST v1.9, with IMGT germline references. Reads were filtered out if the reads had weak V/J assignments (E-value above 1e-6), no CDR3, stop codons, out-of-frame junctions, or ambiguous translated residues. A V3J clonotype was defined by an identical inferred V gene, J gene, and CDR3 amino acid sequence. Percentage overlap between repertoires was calculated by dividing the number of shared unique clonotypes by the size of the smaller repertoire. RTK rarefaction, the Chao1 estimator, and Recon v2.1 estimates of unobserved clonotypes were used to assess repertoire richness. OLGA was used to compute generation probabilities for all TCRbeta clonotypes that the gDNA method yielded from a few donors. TCRdb obtained this table from immuneACCESS and retained in-frame rearrangements with V and J assigned. These tables miss some clones; where compared with another copy, unresolved V genes account for less than half of the shortfall, and the remainder is unexplained. V and J calls and clone size are copied from that table; D and trimming were computed from the DNA. Recorded for this sample are fewer than 2.5 million clones; roughly 93% of them occurred a single time. The top ten constitute 0.36% of the sample.

This TCR was recovered from a young man in good health. Some clones in this sample may be carry-over from other donors' samples. Sequencing was done on a sample of naive CD4+ T cells from PBMCs. The meaning of the sample's cell subset or site label: CD45RA+ positively selected. The chain is encoded by TRBV11-2 joined to TRBJ2-3; the D gene cannot be named for sure. This receptor carries the CDR3 CASSLVSTDTQYF. The DNA reads TGTGCCAGCAGCTTAGTTAGCACAGATACGCAGTATTTT.